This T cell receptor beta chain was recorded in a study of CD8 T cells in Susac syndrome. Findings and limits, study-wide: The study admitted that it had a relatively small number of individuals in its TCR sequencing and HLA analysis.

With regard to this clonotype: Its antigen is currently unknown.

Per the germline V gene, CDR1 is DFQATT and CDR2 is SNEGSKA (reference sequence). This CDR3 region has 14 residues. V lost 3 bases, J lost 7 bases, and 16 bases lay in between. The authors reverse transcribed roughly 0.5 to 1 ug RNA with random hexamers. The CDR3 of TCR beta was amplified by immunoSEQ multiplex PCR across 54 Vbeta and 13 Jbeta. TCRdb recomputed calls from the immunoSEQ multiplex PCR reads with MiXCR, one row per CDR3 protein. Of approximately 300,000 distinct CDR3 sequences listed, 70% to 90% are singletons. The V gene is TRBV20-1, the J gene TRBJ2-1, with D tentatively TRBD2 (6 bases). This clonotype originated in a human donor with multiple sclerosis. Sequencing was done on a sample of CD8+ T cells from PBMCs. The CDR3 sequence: CSARGNSGGNEQFF. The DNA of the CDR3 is TGCAGTGCTAGGGGAAATAGCGGAGGGAATGAGCAGTTCTTC.